This T cell receptor (beta chain) derives from a study of glioma-infiltrating T cells. Across the whole study: Glioma patients had dexamethasone for six or fewer days before surgery.

In its sample, this clonotype was seen many times. V lost 1 base, J lost 8 bases, and 4 bases stayed unmatched. CDR1 and CDR2 (germline): DFQATT, SNEGSKA (reference sequence). The CDR3 spans 14 residues. The iRepertoire nested amplicon-rescue multiplex PCR amplified TCR alpha and beta CDR3s from RNA. For one-step reverse transcription and amplification, roughly 85-450 ng of tissue mRNA or PBMC total RNA was used. TCRdb redid the calling of the multiplex PCR reads with MiXCR, one entry per CDR3 protein. The sample has approximately 400,000 distinct CDR3 sequences; roughly 41% are singletons. Sequenced: glioma tissue, nonneoplastic brain tissue, or PBMCs (not recorded which). The chain uses TRBV20-1 and TRBJ1-4; TRBD1 matches at 10 bases. The receptor was derived from a human donor with low-grade glioma or glioblastoma, undergoing nonglioma brain surgery, or in good health (not recorded which). CDR3 protein: CSARAKDRGEKLFF. The CDR3 region has the DNA TGCAGTGCTAGAGCTAAGGACAGGGGGGAAAAACTGTTTTTT.